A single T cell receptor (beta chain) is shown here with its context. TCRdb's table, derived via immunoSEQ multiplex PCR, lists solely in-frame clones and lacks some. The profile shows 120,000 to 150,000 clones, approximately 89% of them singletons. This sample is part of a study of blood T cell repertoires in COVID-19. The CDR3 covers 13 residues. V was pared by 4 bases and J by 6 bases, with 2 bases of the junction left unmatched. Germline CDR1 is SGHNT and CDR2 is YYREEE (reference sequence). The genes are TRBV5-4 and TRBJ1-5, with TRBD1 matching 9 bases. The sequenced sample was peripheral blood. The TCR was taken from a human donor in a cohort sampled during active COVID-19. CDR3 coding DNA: TGTGCCAGCAGCCCGGGACAGGGTCAGCCCCAGCATTTT. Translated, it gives CASSPGQGQPQHF. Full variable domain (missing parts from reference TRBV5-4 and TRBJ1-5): ETGVTQSPTHLIKTRGQQVTLRCSSQSGHNTVSWYQQALGQGPQFIFQYYREEENGRGNFPPRFSGLQFPNYSSELNVNALELDDSALYLCASSPGQGQPQHFGDGTRLSIL.